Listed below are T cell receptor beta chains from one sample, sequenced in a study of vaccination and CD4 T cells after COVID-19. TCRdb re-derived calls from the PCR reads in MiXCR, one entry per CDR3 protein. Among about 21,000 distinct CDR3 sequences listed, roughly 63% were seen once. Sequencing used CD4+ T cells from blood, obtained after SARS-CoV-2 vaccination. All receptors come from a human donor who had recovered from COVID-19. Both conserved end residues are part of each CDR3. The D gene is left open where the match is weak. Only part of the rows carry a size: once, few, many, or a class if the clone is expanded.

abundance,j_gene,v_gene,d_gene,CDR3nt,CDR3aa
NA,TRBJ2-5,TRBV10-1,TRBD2,TGCGCCAGCAGTGCCCTAGCGGGAGTGGGTGAGACCCAGTACTTC,CASSALAGVGETQYF
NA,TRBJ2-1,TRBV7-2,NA,TGTGCCAGCAGCTTAGCGCGAAACGCGTACAATGAGCAGTTCTTC,CASSLARNAYNEQFF
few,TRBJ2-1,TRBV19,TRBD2,TGTGCCAGTAGTCCCCCGGCTAGCGGGTTGTACAATGAGCAGTTCTTC,CASSPPASGLYNEQFF
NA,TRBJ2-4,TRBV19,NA,TGTGCCAGTAGTCCAGGGAACCTAGCCAAAAACATTCAGTACTTC,CASSPGNLAKNIQYF
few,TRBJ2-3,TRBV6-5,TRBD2,TGTGCCAGCAGTTCGACTAGCGGGAGGTTAGATACGCAGTATTTT,CASSSTSGRLDTQYF
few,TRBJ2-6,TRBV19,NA,TGTGCCAGTAGTATAGATCGGCCTGGGGCCAACGTCCTGACTTTC,CASSIDRPGANVLTF
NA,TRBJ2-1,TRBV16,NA,TGTGCCAGCAGCCAATACAATGAGCAGTTCTTC,CASSQYNEQFF
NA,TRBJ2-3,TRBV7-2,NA,TGTGCCACGATGCGGGACGGAATTTTCACAGATACGCAGTATTTT,CATMRDGIFTDTQYF
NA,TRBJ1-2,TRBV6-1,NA,TGTGCCAGCAGTGAAGTGGGAGGAGGCTATGGCTACACCTTC,CASSEVGGGYGYTF
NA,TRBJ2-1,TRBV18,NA,TGTGCCAGCTCAATACAGGGTCCAGGTGAGCAGTTCTTC,CASSIQGPGEQFF
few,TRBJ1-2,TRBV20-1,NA,TGCAGTGCTAGTAGGACTAACTATGGCTACACCTTC,CSASRTNYGYTF